This T cell receptor (delta chain) was retrieved from a study of gamma delta lymphoproliferative disorders and STAT genes. Study background: Sequenced Tgammadelta LGLL patients had either symptomatic or indolent disease. The LymphoTrack Dx TCRG Assay amplified gamma chains from at least 50 ng of genomic DNA.

This clone has a handful of counts. The antigen is unknown. Germline V gene sequence: CDR1 GEAIGNYY, CDR2 EKD. Germline trimming cut 1 base from V and 1 base from J; bases unmatched to any gene: 15. This CDR3 is built from 19 residues. Study-wide results and limits: Control T cells likely spanned varied maturation stages, whereas leukemic cells were skewed toward terminal effectors.

The receptor sequences were amplified from genomic DNA of peripheral blood mononuclear cells. TCRdb used CATT to re-call clones from the multiplex PCR reads. The sample lists about 240 delta-chain clones; less than 12% were seen once. The chain combines TRDV2 with TRDJ1; 9 nucleotides agree with TRDD3. Sequencing was done on a sample of blood. The clonotype was recovered from a human donor with gamma-delta T-cell large granular lymphocyte leukemia. As DNA, the CDR3 is TGTGCCTGTGACACGGTTATTCCGTCTACTGGGGGAGGCACCGATAAACTCATCTTT. This encodes CACDTVIPSTGGGTDKLIF.